A few counts support the clone carrying this T cell receptor (beta chain). Antigen specificity is unknown. The entirety of the isolated RNA underwent reverse transcription, so expressed TCRB transcripts were sequenced. Measured with immunoSEQ multiplex PCR; TCRdb has only the in-frame clones, and not every one. The sample records 630,000 or so clones, around an eighth being singletons. This sample was taken from a study of beta chain features in type 1 diabetes. The study, taken as a whole, reports: Type 1 diabetes patients showed a moderate but significant shortening of TCRB CDR3s in all four CD4+ subsets. The naive, central memory and Treg TCRB repertoires looked more alike in patients than they did in healthy donors.

Looked up from germline, CDR1 is SGHNT and CDR2 is YYREEE (reference sequence). The CDR3 is 15 amino acids. V lost 2 bases and J lost 0, with 12 bases in between. Cells sorted by CD45RO/CCR7/CD25/CD127/CD95/CD27 comprised CD4+ naive, central memory, regulatory and stem cell-like memory cells. This receptor was identified in a young man with type 1 diabetes. The chain employs TRBV5-4 and TRBJ2-7; tentatively, D is TRBD1 (6 bases). Sequencing was performed on naive CD4+ T cells from blood. CDR3 sequence (DNA): TGTGCCAGCAGCTTCGACCCCAGGGGCTCCTACGAGCAGTACTTC. It specifies CASSFDPRGSYEQYF.